These 6 T cell receptor beta chains were sequenced from one sample in a study of T cell responses to AZD1222 COVID-19 vaccine. Using immunoSEQ multiplex PCR, the repertoire was profiled, and TCRdb retains in-frame clones only, with some absent. The data show approximately 73,000 clones, 65% to 85% seen once. Sequenced material: peripheral blood, taken on day 0 of AZD1222 vaccination. The receptors originated from an adult in good health.

This sequence joins TRBV19 and TRBJ2-2; either TRBD1 or TRBD2 may supply D (5 bases each). Germline assignment: CDR1 LNHDA and CDR2 SQIVND (reference sequence). This CDR3 region has 13 residues. The V end lost 3 bases, the J end lost 5 bases, and 7 bases lay between the germline ends. Here the CDR3 DNA reads TGTGCCAGTAGTATGGGACGTACCGGGGAGCTGTTTTTT. Amino acid sequence: CASSMGRTGELFF. Together with reference TRBV19 and TRBJ2-2, the CDR3 gives the full variable domain: DGGITQSPKYLFRKEGQNVTLSCEQNLNHDAMYWYRQDPGQGLRLIYYSQIVNDFQKGDIAEGYSVSREKKESFPLTVTSAQKNPTAFYLCASSMGRTGELFFGEGSRLTVL.

V gene TRBV6-2 or TRBV6-3 combines with J gene TRBJ2-7; no reliable D call. This CDR3 spans 13 amino acids. CDR1 is MNHEY and CDR2 is SVGEGT in the germline V gene. Trimming cost V 0 bases and J 3 bases, with 6 bases left between them. This CDR3 reads CASSYSKYYEQYF. In DNA, the CDR3 is TGTGCCAGCAGTTACTCGAAGTACTACGAGCAGTACTTC.

The genes are TRBV19 and TRBJ1-5; 8 nucleotides agree with TRBD1. CDR3 length: 14 amino acids. V lost 6 bases to trimming and J lost 5 bases; unmatched junction nucleotides: 6. Germline values: CDR1 LNHDA, CDR2 SQIVND (reference sequence). The CDR3 loop reads CASRTTGGHQPQHF. CDR3 nucleotide sequence: TGTGCCAGTAGAACCACAGGGGGACATCAGCCCCAGCATTTT.

In its sample, this clone was seen once. The chain has TRBV6-5 and TRBJ1-1, with 7 nucleotides matching TRBD1. J was trimmed by 4 bases and V by 3 bases; bases with no gene match: 8. The CDR3 is 15 residues long. CDR1 MNHEY and CDR2 SVGAGI come from the germline V gene. CDR3 sequence (DNA): TGTGCCAGCAGTTATTCCACCGACAGGGCCACTGAAGCTTTCTTT. Its protein is CASSYSTDRATEAFF.

The V and J genes are TRBV6-6 and TRBJ1-2; 8 nucleotides match TRBD1. J lost 5 bases, V lost 6 bases, and 5 bases had no gene match. Germline V gene data show CDR1 as MNHNY and CDR2 as SVGAGI (reference sequence). This CDR3 has 13 amino acids. DNA for the CDR3: TGTGCCAGCAGGCCGACAGGGGATTATGGCTACACCTTC. Its translation: CASRPTGDYGYTF.

A single count supports this clone. The chain couples TRBV29-1 to TRBJ2-1; 8 bases are shared with TRBD1. The ends lost 5 bases at V and 6 bases at J; junction bases unmatched: 3. CDR3 length: 12 residues. Germline values: CDR1 SQVTM, CDR2 ANQGSEA. The CDR3 sequence is CSVWQGANEQFF. CDR3 sequence (DNA): TGCAGCGTTTGGCAGGGGGCCAATGAGCAGTTCTTC.